This T cell receptor beta chain was identified during a study of monozygotic twins with inflammatory bowel disease. Germline values: CDR1 SGHTA, CDR2 FQGTGA. This CDR3 contains 17 residues. Reprocessing the 5' RACE reads, TCRdb reports a single entry for every CDR3 protein and omits DNA. The sample has approximately 330,000 distinct CDR3 sequences, and its top ten clones hold around 2%. A remark on this clonotype: Antigen unknown.

Study findings and constraints: Especially with disease activity, IBD patients had fewer clonotypes in common with others than healthy twins did. Researchers reported no repertoire similarity difference between concordant and discordant twins, possibly from limited power.

The chain carries TRBV7-3 and TRBJ2-1; absent DNA, TCRdb's TRBD2 call cannot be checked. This sequence was found in a human donor with ulcerative colitis or Crohn's disease, or a healthy co-twin of an affected twin (not recorded which). Sequencing was performed on blood. This CDR3 is CASSSPGLADSYNEQFF.